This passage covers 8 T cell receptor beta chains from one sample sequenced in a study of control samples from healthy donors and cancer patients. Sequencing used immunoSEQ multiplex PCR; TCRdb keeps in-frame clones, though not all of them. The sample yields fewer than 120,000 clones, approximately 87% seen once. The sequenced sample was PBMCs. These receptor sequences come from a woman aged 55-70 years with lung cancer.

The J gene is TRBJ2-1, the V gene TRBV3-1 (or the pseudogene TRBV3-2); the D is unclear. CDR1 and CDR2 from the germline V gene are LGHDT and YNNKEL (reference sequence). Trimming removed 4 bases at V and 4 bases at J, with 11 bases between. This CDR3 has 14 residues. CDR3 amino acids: CASSPLITYNEQFF. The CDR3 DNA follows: TGTGCCAGCAGCCCACTGATCACTTACAATGAGCAGTTCTTC.

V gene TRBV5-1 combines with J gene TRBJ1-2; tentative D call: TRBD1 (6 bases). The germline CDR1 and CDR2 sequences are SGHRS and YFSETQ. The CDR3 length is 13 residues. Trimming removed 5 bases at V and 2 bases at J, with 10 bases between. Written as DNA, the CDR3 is TGCGCCAGCAGAACAGGGATGAACTATGGCTACACCTTC. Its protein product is CASRTGMNYGYTF.

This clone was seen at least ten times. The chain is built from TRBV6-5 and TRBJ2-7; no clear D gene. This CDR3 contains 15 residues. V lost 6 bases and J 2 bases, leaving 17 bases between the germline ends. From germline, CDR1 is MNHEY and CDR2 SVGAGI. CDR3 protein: CASRSKLENPYEQYF. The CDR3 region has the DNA TGTGCCAGCAGGAGCAAGTTGGAAAACCCCTACGAGCAGTACTTC.

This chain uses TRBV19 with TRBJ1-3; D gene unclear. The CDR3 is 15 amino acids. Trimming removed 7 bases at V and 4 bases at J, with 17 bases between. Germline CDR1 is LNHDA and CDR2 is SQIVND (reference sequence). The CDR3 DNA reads TGTGCCAGTACCGAACAGAGGGCGACCGGAAACACCATATATTTT. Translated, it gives CASTEQRATGNTIYF.

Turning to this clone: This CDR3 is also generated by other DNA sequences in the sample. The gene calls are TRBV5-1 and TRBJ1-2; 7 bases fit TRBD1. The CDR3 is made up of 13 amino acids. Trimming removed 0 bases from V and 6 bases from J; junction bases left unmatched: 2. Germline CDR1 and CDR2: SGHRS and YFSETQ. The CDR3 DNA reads TGCGCCAGCAGCTTGGGACAGGGCAATGGCTACACCTTC. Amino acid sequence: CASSLGQGNGYTF.

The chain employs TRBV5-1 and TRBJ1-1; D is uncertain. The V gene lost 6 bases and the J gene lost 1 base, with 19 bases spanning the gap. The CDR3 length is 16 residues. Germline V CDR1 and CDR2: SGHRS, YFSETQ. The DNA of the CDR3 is TGCGCCAGCACCCTATGGGTGGGCCAGCGGAACACTGAAGCTTTCTTT. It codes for CASTLWVGQRNTEAFF.

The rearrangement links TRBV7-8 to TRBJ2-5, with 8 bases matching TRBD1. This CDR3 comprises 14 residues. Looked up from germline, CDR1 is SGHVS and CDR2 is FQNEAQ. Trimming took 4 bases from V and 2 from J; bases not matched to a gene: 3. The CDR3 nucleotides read TGTGCCAGCAGCTCCGGGGACAGGCAAGAGACCCAGTACTTC. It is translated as CASSSGDRQETQYF.

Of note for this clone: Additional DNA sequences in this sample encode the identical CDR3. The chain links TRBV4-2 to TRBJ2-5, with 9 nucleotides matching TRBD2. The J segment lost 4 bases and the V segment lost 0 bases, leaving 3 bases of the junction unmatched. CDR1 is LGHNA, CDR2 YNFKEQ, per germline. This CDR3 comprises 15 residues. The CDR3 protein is CASSQEGTSLETQYF. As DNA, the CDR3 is TGTGCCAGCAGCCAAGAGGGGACTAGCCTAGAGACCCAGTACTTC.